The rows below give T cell receptor beta chains drawn from one sample of a study of lymphopenia after photon versus proton radiotherapy. Repertoires were generated with immunoSEQ multiplex PCR, while TCRdb's copy carries only in-frame clones and drops some. The table shows about 6,100 clones, with roughly 92% occurring only once. The starting material was peripheral blood, obtained from a patient treated with photon-based radiotherapy. These receptors all come from a man between 60 and 70 years old with cholangiocarcinoma. Each CDR3 is given with its conserved first and last residue. The D gene is left open where the match is weak. Size tells how often a clone was seen (once, few, many) or the class of an expanded clone, and some rows leave it out.

D	V	J	size	CDR3	DNA
TRBD2	TRBV19	TRBJ2-7	-	CASSIGGNYEQYF	TGTGCCAGTAGTATCGGGGGGAACTACGAGCAGTACTTC
-	TRBV10-3	TRBJ1-5	-	CAISDDRNNQPQHF	TGTGCCATCAGTGACGACAGAAACAATCAGCCCCAGCATTTT
-	TRBV15	TRBJ1-6	-	CATSRDLNYNSPLHF	TGTGCCACCAGCAGAGATTTGAACTATAATTCACCCCTCCACTTT
TRBD2	TRBV27	TRBJ2-3	-	CASSRIAGEMGGTQYF	TGTGCCAGCAGCAGAATAGCGGGAGAAATGGGTGGTACGCAGTATTTT
-	TRBV2	TRBJ1-1	once	CASSDDVNTEAFF	TGTGCCAGCAGTGATGACGTGAACACTGAAGCTTTCTTT
-	TRBV27	TRBJ1-1	-	CASSLRRRGTEAFF	TGTGCCAGCAGTTTAAGACGACGAGGCACTGAAGCTTTCTTT
-	TRBV10-3	TRBJ1-3	-	CAINPGSGNTIYF	TGTGCCATCAATCCAGGCTCTGGAAACACCATATATTTT
TRBD1	TRBV11-2	TRBJ2-2	-	CASSLGTGTNTGELFF	TGTGCCAGCAGCTTAGGGACAGGGACGAACACCGGGGAGCTGTTTTTT
TRBD2	TRBV25-1	TRBJ2-5	-	CASSVTSGRAGETQYF	TGTGCCAGCAGTGTCACTAGCGGGAGGGCCGGGGAGACCCAGTACTTC
TRBD2	TRBV2	TRBJ2-3	-	CATSGAALDTQYF	TGTGCCACTAGCGGGGCAGCACTAGATACGCAGTATTTT
TRBD2	TRBV28	TRBJ2-1	-	CASSFPLTSGENNEQFF	TGTGCCAGCAGTTTCCCCCTGACTAGCGGGGAAAACAATGAGCAGTTCTTC
-	TRBV6-5	TRBJ2-5	-	CASRVGSQETQYF	TGTGCCAGCCGGGTGGGCAGCCAAGAGACCCAGTACTTC
-	TRBV7-3	TRBJ1-1	-	CASSFMVNEAFF	TGTGCCAGCAGCTTTATGGTGAATGAAGCTTTCTTT